A single sample gave rise to the 27 T cell receptor beta chains below, sequenced in a study of T cell changes during pregnancy in multiple sclerosis. Produced via immunoSEQ multiplex PCR; TCRdb's table is partial and in-frame only. The sample carries tens of thousands of clones, around 89% recorded once. This sample comprised CD4+ T cells from peripheral blood mononuclear cells, obtained in the first trimester of pregnancy. These receptors were collected from a female donor with multiple sclerosis, enrolled in a pregnancy study.

The chain carries TRBV7-2 and TRBJ2-4, with no clear D. V gave up 5 bases and J gave up 0 bases, with 20 bases separating them. This CDR3 has 18 residues. Germline loops: CDR1 SGHTA, CDR2 FQGNSA. The CDR3 spells CASSPGLWVGLAKNIQYF. The DNA of the CDR3 is TGTGCCAGCAGCCCCGGGTTGTGGGTAGGCCTAGCCAAAAACATTCAGTACTTC.

The chain links TRBV5-1 to TRBJ1-2; 7 bases are shared with TRBD1. This CDR3 contains 14 residues. The germline V gene has CDR1 SGHRS and CDR2 YFSETQ. The V segment lost 4 bases and the J segment 4 bases; nucleotides outside the gene matches: 7. CDR3 sequence (DNA): TGCGCCAGCAGCCCGAACAGGGGCGCCTATGGCTACACCTTC. Its translation: CASSPNRGAYGYTF.

The rearrangement joins TRBV7-3 to TRBJ2-5; 8 nucleotides match TRBD1. Germline V CDR1 and CDR2: SGHTA, FQGTGA. V gave up 5 bases and J gave up 3 bases; unmatched junction bases: 5. The CDR3 runs 14 residues. The CDR3 DNA follows: TGTGCCAGCAGCGCCACAGGGGGTGAAGAGACCCAGTACTTC. Translating it yields CASSATGGEETQYF. Full variable domain (rest looked up from reference TRBV7-3 and TRBJ2-5): GAGVSQTPSNKVTEKGKYVELRCDPISGHTALYWYRQSLGQGPEFLIYFQGTGAADDSGLPNDRFFAVRPEGSVSTLKIQRTERGDSAVYLCASSATGGEETQYFGPGTRLLVL.

The chain joins TRBV7-2 to TRBJ1-5, with D maybe TRBD1 (6 bases). CDR3 size: 14 residues. Germline V gene lookup returns CDR1 SGHTA and CDR2 FQGNSA. Trimming removed 6 bases from V and 5 bases from J, with 14 bases in between. The CDR3 region is CASRRQASDQPQHF. The CDR3 DNA is TGTGCCAGCAGAAGACAGGCTTCCGATCAGCCCCAGCATTTT.

The J gene is TRBJ1-1, the V gene TRBV7-9, with a tentative D call TRBD1 (5 bases). CDR1 is SEHNR, CDR2 FQNEAQ, per germline (reference sequence). V lost 4 bases and J 2 bases, leaving 8 bases between the germline ends. The CDR3 has 13 amino acids. In nucleotides, the CDR3 is TGTGCCAGCAGCTCGGACACCAACACTGAAGCTTTCTTT. This sequence encodes CASSSDTNTEAFF.

This sequence joins TRBV7-8 and TRBJ1-3; D remains unclear. Germline CDR1 is SGHVS and CDR2 is FQNEAQ. The CDR3 runs 16 residues. The V gene lost 2 bases and the J gene lost 2 bases, with 13 bases spanning the gap. The CDR3 region has the DNA TGTGCCAGCAGCTTATTCTCCGCACAACCTGGAAACACCATATATTTT. Its protein product is CASSLFSAQPGNTIYF.

The table lists this clone with a few counts. The chain combines TRBV6-1 with TRBJ2-1, with 9 bases matching TRBD2. This CDR3 has 17 residues. The J segment lost 9 bases and the V segment lost 4 bases, leaving 16 bases of the junction unmatched. The germline gives CDR1 MNHNS, CDR2 SASEGT. CDR3 in DNA: TGTGCCAGCAGTGGAACCTTTGGCGGGGGGGCGAGATCTGAGCAGTTCTTC. It is translated as CASSGTFGGGARSEQFF.

This chain uses TRBV5-1 with TRBJ2-5, with a tentative D call TRBD2 (7 bases). Trimming cost V 4 bases and J 0 bases, with 16 bases left between them. The CDR3 runs to 16 residues. In germline, CDR1 is SGHRS, CDR2 YFSETQ. The CDR3 DNA sequence: TGCGCCAGCAGCAGTGAAGGGGGAGGGAACCAAGAGACCCAGTACTTC. The encoded protein is CASSSEGGGNQETQYF.

The chain has TRBV7-2 and TRBJ2-7; 11 bases fit TRBD2. The trim removed 1 base at V and 2 bases at J, leaving 10 bases unmatched. Per germline, CDR1 SGHTA and CDR2 FQGNSA. This CDR3 region has 18 residues. CDR3 bases: TGTGCCAGCAGCTTAGTTCTAGCGGGGGGATCGTCGCCCTACGAGCAGTACTTC. As protein: CASSLVLAGGSSPYEQYF.

The chain has TRBV7-2 and TRBJ2-3, with D unclear. The germline V gene encodes CDR1 SGHTA and CDR2 FQGNSA. The CDR3 length is 14 residues. V lost 0 bases to trimming and J lost 2 bases, with 6 bases between them. CDR3 bases: TGTGCCAGCAGCTTAGCTTCCTACACAGATACGCAGTATTTT. It codes for CASSLASYTDTQYF.

The V call is TRBV5-4, the J call TRBJ2-5; D is possibly TRBD2 (6 bases). The CDR3 covers 14 residues. The V and J ends lost 7 bases and 3 bases respectively, with 16 bases between them. In germline, CDR1 is SGHNT, CDR2 YYREEE (reference sequence). For the CDR3, the DNA is TGTGCCAGCTCTCCGACTAGTCGTGAAGAGACCCAGTACTTC. As protein: CASSPTSREETQYF.

The CDR3 loop reads CASSTTSGYGYNEQFF. As DNA, the CDR3 is TGTGCCAGCAGCACGACTAGCGGGTATGGTTACAATGAGCAGTTCTTC. The chain recombines TRBV7-9 with TRBJ2-1; 10 bases line up with TRBD2. Germline assignment: CDR1 SEHNR and CDR2 FQNEAQ (reference sequence). Germline trimming cut 5 bases from V and 4 bases from J; bases unmatched to any gene: 8. The CDR3 sequence is 16 residues long. Combining the CDR3 with reference TRBV7-9 and TRBJ2-1 gives the whole variable domain DTGVSQNPRHKITKRGQNVTFRCDPISEHNRLYWYRQTLGQGPEFLTYFQNEAQLEKSRLLSDRFSAERPKGSFSTLEIQRTEQGDSAMYLCASSTTSGYGYNEQFFGPGTRLTVL.

The J gene is TRBJ1-2, the V gene TRBV2; D is uncertain. Germline-derived CDR1 and CDR2 are SNHLY and FYNNEI. The length of the CDR3 is 13 residues. The V and J ends lost 2 bases and 4 bases respectively, with 8 bases between them. CDR3 sequence reads: CASSESGLYGYTF. Written as DNA, the CDR3 is TGTGCCAGCAGTGAATCTGGGCTCTATGGCTACACCTTC.

The chain joins TRBV9 to TRBJ1-1; D is perhaps TRBD1 (6 bases). With 0 bases removed from V and 7 bases from J, the gap between germline ends came to 19 bases. Germline V gene lookup returns CDR1 SGDLS and CDR2 YYNGEE. This CDR3 has 16 residues. The CDR3 sequence is CASSVGEGGVGSEAFF. CDR3 coding DNA: TGTGCCAGCAGCGTAGGGGAGGGGGGAGTAGGGAGTGAAGCTTTCTTT.

The chain employs TRBV30 and TRBJ2-1, with 10 bases that match TRBD2. Germline CDR1 and CDR2: GTSNPN and SVGIG (reference sequence). V lost 1 base, J lost 3 bases, and 6 bases stayed unmatched. This CDR3 spans 16 amino acids. CDR3 in amino acids: CAWSESGLASYNEQFF. For the CDR3, the DNA is TGTGCCTGGAGTGAATCGGGACTAGCGAGCTACAATGAGCAGTTCTTC.

This chain links TRBV5-4 with TRBJ2-5; 9 positions agree with TRBD2. CDR1 SGHNT and CDR2 YYREEE come from the germline V gene (reference sequence). V gave up 1 base and J gave up 2 bases; unmatched junction bases: 6. CDR3 length: 16 residues. The CDR3 sequence: CASSLLAGVDQETQYF. The CDR3 bases are TGTGCCAGCAGCTTGTTAGCGGGGGTAGATCAAGAGACCCAGTACTTC.

The V gene is TRBV6-1, the J gene TRBJ1-1; TRBD1 aligns across 10 bases. The CDR3 sequence is 14 residues long. In germline, CDR1 is MNHNS, CDR2 SASEGT. Losses at the gene ends were 11 bases for V and 5 bases for J; bases not matched to a gene: 11. CDR3 sequence: CALVFGTGETEAFF. DNA for the CDR3: TGTGCCCTTGTATTTGGGACAGGGGAAACTGAAGCTTTCTTT.

This clone showed up just once. This chain joins TRBV4-2 and TRBJ2-7; D perhaps matches TRBD2 (6 bases). CDR1 is LGHNA and CDR2 is YNFKEQ in the germline V gene. The CDR3 length is 14 residues. V was trimmed by 6 bases and J by 4 bases, leaving 16 bases between them. The CDR3 coding sequence is TGTGCCAGCAGTTTAAGTGTGGGGGGTTACGAGCAGTACTTC. It encodes CASSLSVGGYEQYF.

The genes are TRBV29-1 and TRBJ1-3; D possibly corresponds to TRBD1 (6 bases). Trimming took off 0 bases at V and 0 bases at J, with 24 bases between the two ends. Germline CDR1 reads SQVTM; CDR2 reads ANQGSEA. The CDR3 is 20 residues long. The CDR3 reads CSVEDRRDTSKFSSGNTIYF. The CDR3 bases are TGCAGCGTTGAAGATCGCCGGGACACCTCGAAATTTAGCTCTGGAAACACCATATATTTT.

CDR3 sequence (DNA): TGTGCCAGCAGGACCGCCAGGACAGGAAATAACGAGCAGTACTTC. Its protein product is CASRTARTGNNEQYF. The chain combines TRBV25-1 with TRBJ2-7; 7 nucleotides agree with TRBD1. The V and J ends lost 6 bases and 5 bases, in that order; junction bases with no gene match: 13. The CDR3 consists of 15 residues. Germline V CDR1 and CDR2: MGHDK, SYGVNS.

This clone was seen only a few times. This rearrangement joins TRBV4-2 to TRBJ2-7; the D gene is possibly TRBD2 (6 bases). There are 17 residues in the CDR3. Trimming left V 1 base short and J 0 bases short, with 16 bases between. The germline V gene encodes CDR1 LGHNA and CDR2 YNFKEQ. As DNA, the CDR3 is TGTGCCAGCAGCCAAGTCCACACGGGAGACAGCTCCTACGAGCAGTACTTC. Amino acid sequence: CASSQVHTGDSSYEQYF.

This CDR3 is CASSTQAGGDQPQHF. CDR3 coding DNA: TGTGCCAGCAGTACCCAAGCAGGGGGCGATCAGCCCCAGCATTTT. The gene calls are TRBV6-5 and TRBJ1-5, with 8 nucleotides matching TRBD1. The germline V gene has CDR1 MNHEY and CDR2 SVGAGI. The CDR3 extends over 15 amino acids. With 5 bases clipped from V and 5 bases from J, the junction kept 8 bases outside the gene matches.

This rearrangement joins TRBV7-2 to TRBJ2-1; 15 nucleotides match TRBD2. Germline CDR1 is SGHTA and CDR2 is FQGNSA. The CDR3 has 16 amino acids. The V gene end was trimmed by 1 base and the J gene end by 8 bases; junction bases not matched to a gene: 3. The CDR3 protein is CASSLVGTSGGYEQFF. The CDR3, as DNA: TGTGCCAGCAGCTTAGTGGGGACTAGCGGGGGGTATGAGCAGTTCTTC.

The chain employs TRBV7-2 and TRBJ2-7; D is uncertain. This CDR3 is 15 amino acids long. V lost 0 bases, J lost 0 bases, and 9 bases lay in between. The V gene's germline CDR1 is SGHTA and CDR2 FQGNSA. CDR3 amino acids: CASSLAYYPSYEQYF. CDR3 bases: TGTGCCAGCAGCTTAGCCTATTACCCCTCCTACGAGCAGTACTTC.

The chain links TRBV5-1 to TRBJ2-1; 10 positions agree with TRBD2. Losses at the gene ends were 0 bases for V and 4 bases for J; bases not matched to a gene: 7. CDR1 SGHRS and CDR2 YFSETQ come from the germline V gene. The CDR3 length is 17 residues. The DNA for the CDR3 is TGCGCCAGCAGCTTGGGGCTAGCGGGAGTTTATTACAATGAGCAGTTCTTC. This sequence encodes CASSLGLAGVYYNEQFF.

Concerning this clone itself: This sample includes further DNA sequences coding for the same CDR3. V usage is TRBV7-2 and J usage is TRBJ2-7; TRBD1 agrees at 9 bases. J was trimmed by 0 bases and V by 5 bases; bases with no gene match: 5. The germline gives CDR1 SGHTA, CDR2 FQGNSA. This CDR3 is 15 amino acids long. The CDR3, as DNA: TGTGCCAGCAGCCCCCGGGACAGGGTCTCCTACGAGCAGTACTTC. Encoded protein: CASSPRDRVSYEQYF.

The chain is built from TRBV9 and TRBJ2-7; D possibly corresponds to TRBD2 (6 bases). CDR1 SGDLS and CDR2 YYNGEE come from the germline V gene. Trimming shortened V by 7 bases and J by 3 bases, and 17 bases separated the two germline ends. CDR3 length equals 14 residues. The CDR3 sequence is CASSQWGLGYEQYF. CDR3 coding DNA: TGTGCCAGCTCCCAATGGGGACTGGGCTACGAGCAGTACTTC.